One sample yielded the 27 T cell receptor beta chains listed below, sequenced in a study of blood T cell repertoires in COVID-19. The data were produced by immunoSEQ multiplex PCR, yet TCRdb's version contains in-frame clones alone and is incomplete. In the table there are 140,000 or so clones, around 85% of which are singletons. The sequencing input was peripheral blood. The receptors stem from a woman of 80 years or more with acute or convalescent COVID-19.

The chain carries TRBV2 and TRBJ2-3; 10 bases align to TRBD1. V gave up 4 bases and J gave up 3 bases; unmatched junction bases: 1. The germline V gene has CDR1 SNHLY and CDR2 FYNNEI. CDR3 length: 14 amino acids. CDR3 nucleotides: TGTGCCAGCAGTGTGGACAGGGGGACAGATACGCAGTATTTT. It codes for CASSVDRGTDTQYF.

This clone was seen a few times. This rearrangement joins TRBV3-1 (or the pseudogene TRBV3-2) to TRBJ2-7; D remains ambiguous. The CDR3 extends over 14 amino acids. Per the germline V gene, CDR1 is LGHDT and CDR2 is YNNKEL (reference sequence). V was trimmed by 2 bases and J by 2 bases, leaving 10 bases between them. Here the CDR3 reads CASSQSALTYEQYF. CDR3 DNA: TGTGCCAGCAGCCAAAGCGCCCTTACCTACGAGCAGTACTTC.

This clone has just one count. This chain links TRBV21-1 with TRBJ2-2; the D call in the table, TRBD1, was not verified against the DNA. TRBV21-1 is recorded as a pseudogene. CDR3 size: 16 residues. CDR3 nucleotide sequence: TGTGCCAGCAGCAGCCTTAAGGGGATAAGAGCCGGGGAGCTGTTTTTT. It is translated as CASSSLKGIRAGELFF.

The V gene is TRBV7-9, the J gene TRBJ2-5, with TRBD2 identical over 8 bases. The germline V gene encodes CDR1 SEHNR and CDR2 FQNEAQ (reference sequence). CDR3 length: 15 amino acids. After removal of 0 bases from V and 3 bases from J, the junction contained 3 bases not matched to a gene. In DNA, the CDR3 is TGTGCCAGCAGCTTAGCCGGGACTAGAGAAGAGACCCAGTACTTC. Its translation: CASSLAGTREETQYF.

The chain recombines TRBV2 with TRBJ2-7; 10 bases agree with TRBD1. V gave up 8 bases and J gave up 6 bases; unmatched junction bases: 10. Germline values: CDR1 SNHLY, CDR2 FYNNEI. This CDR3 is 14 amino acids long. The CDR3 DNA reads as TGTGCCAGCGGGGGGACAGGGGAGTTAAGCGAGCAGTACTTC. It translates to CASGGTGELSEQYF.

This clone has more than one count but fewer than ten. This chain links TRBV3-1 (or the pseudogene TRBV3-2) with TRBJ2-7, with TRBD1 identical over 7 bases. The CDR3 is 15 amino acids. Germline CDR1 reads LGHDT; CDR2 reads YNNKEL (reference sequence). V shed 3 bases, J shed 3 bases, and the junction held 8 bases outside the gene matches. The CDR3 here is CASSHGTDNVYEQYF. CDR3 DNA: TGTGCCAGCAGCCACGGGACAGATAATGTCTACGAGCAGTACTTC.

This chain uses TRBV27 with TRBJ1-3; D gene uncertain. This CDR3 spans 13 amino acids. Trimming cost V 0 bases and J 3 bases, with 3 bases left between them. Germline CDR1 and CDR2: MNHEY and SMNVEV (reference sequence). DNA for the CDR3: TGTGCCAGCAGTTTATCGAGTGGAAACACCATATATTTT. Translation gives CASSLSSGNTIYF.

This rearrangement joins TRBV4-3 to TRBJ1-6; possibly TRBD1 for D (5 bases). This CDR3 comprises 14 residues. In germline, CDR1 is LGHNA, CDR2 YSLEER. V dropped 4 bases and J dropped 7 bases, with 11 bases sitting between them. The CDR3 DNA reads as TGCGCCAGCAGCCTCAGACAGAGAAATTCACCCCTCCACTTT. Translation gives CASSLRQRNSPLHF.

The chain joins TRBV30 to TRBJ2-5; the D gene is possibly TRBD1 (6 bases). Trimming removed 4 bases from V and 6 bases from J, with 12 bases in between. The CDR3 covers 12 residues. CDR1 GTSNPN and CDR2 SVGIG come from the germline V gene (reference sequence). The CDR3 loop is CAWKGQGKTQYF. The CDR3 nucleotides are TGTGCCTGGAAAGGGCAGGGGAAGACCCAGTACTTC.

This clone was detected only a few times. The rearrangement joins TRBV5-1 to TRBJ2-5; no reliable D call. Looked up from germline, CDR1 is SGHRS and CDR2 is YFSETQ. The CDR3 is made up of 14 amino acids. V gave up 0 bases and J gave up 1 base, with 7 bases separating them. This chain's CDR3 is CASSLEAGQETQYF. CDR3 in DNA: TGCGCCAGCAGCTTGGAGGCAGGCCAAGAGACCCAGTACTTC.

The chain links TRBV6-5 to TRBJ2-3, with D hard to call. V gave up 0 bases and J gave up 0 bases, with 10 bases separating them. The V gene's germline CDR1 is MNHEY and CDR2 SVGAGI. The CDR3 has 16 residues. CDR3 nucleotide sequence: TGTGCCAGCAGTTACTCGCGGCGGCCTAGCACAGATACGCAGTATTTT. Translated: CASSYSRRPSTDTQYF.

The CDR3 DNA reads TGTGCCAGCAGCTTGTCGGGACAGGGCATAGAAAAACTGTTTTTT. Protein sequence: CASSLSGQGIEKLFF. The chain links TRBV5-6 to TRBJ1-4; 9 bases are a match to TRBD1. The CDR3 has 15 residues. CDR1 and CDR2 from the germline V gene are SGHDT and YYEEEE. V lost 1 base, J lost 8 bases, and 6 bases stayed unmatched. Looking up the rest from reference TRBV5-6 and TRBJ1-4 gives the full variable domain: DAGVTQSPTHLIKTRGQQVTLRCSPKSGHDTVSWYQQALGQGPQFIFQYYEEEERQRGNFPDRFSGHQFPNYSSELNVNALLLGDSALYLCASSLSGQGIEKLFFGSGTQLSVL.

The CDR3 spells CSVAGVGDEQFF. In nucleotides, the CDR3 is TGCAGCGTTGCAGGGGTCGGAGATGAGCAGTTCTTC. The chain links TRBV29-1 to TRBJ2-1; D might be TRBD1 (6 bases). CDR3 length: 12 residues. Trimming pared 4 bases from V and 8 bases from J, leaving 12 bases between. The germline V gene encodes CDR1 SQVTM and CDR2 ANQGSEA.

The chain has TRBV2 and TRBJ1-1; TRBD1 agrees at 8 bases. V was pared by 3 bases and J by 12 bases, with 12 bases of the junction left unmatched. The CDR3 runs to 14 residues. The germline V gene has CDR1 SNHLY and CDR2 FYNNEI. The CDR3 coding sequence is TGTGCCAGCAGTGATGCCCGAGGAACAGGGGGTACTTTCTTT. It specifies CASSDARGTGGTFF.

V gene TRBV7-6 combines with J gene TRBJ1-5; a weak D match, TRBD1 (5 bases). The V end lost 5 bases, the J end lost 11 bases, and 10 bases lay between the germline ends. The CDR3 loop spans 11 amino acids. CDR1 and CDR2 (germline): SGHVS, FNYEAQ. DNA for the CDR3: TGTGCCAGCAGCCAAGGGGCGGCCCAGCATTTT. Amino acid sequence: CASSQGAAQHF.

This chain connects TRBV3-1 (or the pseudogene TRBV3-2) to TRBJ2-3; 16 nucleotides match TRBD2. Germline trimming cut 0 bases from V and 0 bases from J; bases unmatched to any gene: 15. Germline V CDR1 and CDR2: LGHDT, YNNKEL (reference sequence). CDR3 length: 23 residues. The CDR3, as DNA: TGTGCCAGCAGCCAAGACCTCCGGTACGCGGGACTAGCGGGGGGGTACAGCACAGATACGCAGTATTTT. It codes for CASSQDLRYAGLAGGYSTDTQYF.

This chain links TRBV4-1 with TRBJ1-4; unclear D gene. V lost 1 base and J 4 bases, leaving 10 bases between the germline ends. The CDR3 contains 15 residues. CDR1 and CDR2 from the germline V gene are MGHRA and YSYEKL. CDR3 amino acids: CASSQVVGINEKLFF. The CDR3 DNA follows: TGCGCCAGCAGCCAAGTAGTCGGGATTAATGAAAAACTGTTTTTT.

Regarding this clone: The junction shows a germline mismatch at one end, possibly a read error. The V gene is TRBV12-3 or TRBV12-4, the J gene TRBJ1-3; 8 bases are a match to TRBD1. CDR3 length equals 11 residues. This CDR3 is CASSFMTGQAF. CDR3 in DNA: TGTGCCAGCAGTTTTATGACGGGACAGGCGTTT.

The chain links TRBV5-4 to TRBJ1-2, with 9 bases that match TRBD1. Trimming cost V 2 bases and J 3 bases; bases outside gene matches: 5. CDR3 length: 15 amino acids. Germline V gene data show CDR1 as SGHNT and CDR2 as YYREEE (reference sequence). CDR3 nucleotides: TGTGCCAGCAGCTTACAGGGGGCAGAGCACTATGGCTACACCTTC. This sequence encodes CASSLQGAEHYGYTF.

This chain joins TRBV19 and TRBJ2-7; D unresolved. V was clipped by 5 bases and J by 6 bases, with 20 bases between them. CDR1 is LNHDA, CDR2 SQIVND, per germline (reference sequence). The CDR3 is 15 amino acids. CDR3 DNA sequence: TGTGCCAGTAGTTATTCCCCAAAGCCGGTAAGCGAGCAGTACTTC. This codes for CASSYSPKPVSEQYF.

This clone was found a few times. The chain combines TRBV18 with TRBJ1-1, with 7 bases fitting TRBD1. V was pared by 6 bases and J by 1 base, with 14 bases of the junction left unmatched. The CDR3 is made up of 17 amino acids. Germline assignment: CDR1 KGHSH and CDR2 LQKENI. CDR3 loop: CASSGQLLTTRNTEAFF. CDR3 nucleotides: TGTGCCAGCTCGGGACAGTTATTAACAACTAGGAACACTGAAGCTTTCTTT.

This clone was recorded once. V gene TRBV12-3 or TRBV12-4 combines with J gene TRBJ1-4, with D possibly TRBD1 on 5 matching bases. V was cut by 6 bases and J by 3 bases, with 8 bases left in between. There are 13 residues in the CDR3. The chain's CDR3 is CASRAGANEKLFF. The CDR3 DNA sequence: TGTGCCAGCAGGGCGGGGGCTAATGAAAAACTGTTTTTT.

This chain joins TRBV11-2 and TRBJ2-7, with a possible D match to TRBD2 (6 bases). V was shortened by 6 bases and J by 2 bases, with 17 bases between the two germline ends. CDR1 is SGHAT, CDR2 FQNNGV, per germline. There are 15 residues in the CDR3. The CDR3 nucleotides read TGTGCCAGCAGTCCAACGGGACTGAAGGCCTACGAGCAGTACTTC. It is translated as CASSPTGLKAYEQYF.

The V and J genes are TRBV15 and TRBJ1-1; D gene unclear. CDR3 size: 15 residues. Trimming took 6 bases from V and 1 from J, leaving 15 bases between them. Germline V gene lookup returns CDR1 LNHNV and CDR2 YYDKDF (reference sequence). The CDR3 bases are TGTGCCACCAGTAAGATAAGAGAGGGGAACACTGAAGCTTTCTTT. It encodes CATSKIREGNTEAFF.

The CDR3, as DNA: TGTGCCAGTAGTACGACAGGTTCTCCGTTTCAGCCCCAGCATTTT. Protein product: CASSTTGSPFQPQHF. V and J are TRBV19 and TRBJ1-5; TRBD1 might be the D (6 bases). Germline loops: CDR1 LNHDA, CDR2 SQIVND (reference sequence). Trimming removed 4 bases from V and 6 bases from J, with 16 bases in between. This CDR3 has 15 residues.

The rearrangement links TRBV7-2 to TRBJ2-1; maybe TRBD2 (6 bases). Trimming removed 5 bases from V and 2 bases from J, with 16 bases in between. This CDR3 is built from 16 residues. The germline V gene encodes CDR1 SGHTA and CDR2 FQGNSA. For the CDR3, the DNA is TGTGCCAGCAGCCCCGAAAGCGGGCAAACCTACAATGAGCAGTTCTTC. Amino acids: CASSPESGQTYNEQFF.

The chain employs TRBV27 and TRBJ1-5; 8 nucleotides agree with TRBD1. Per the germline V gene, CDR1 is MNHEY and CDR2 is SMNVEV (reference sequence). V shed 7 bases and J 4 bases; nucleotides not matched to a gene: 9. The CDR3 has 15 amino acids. DNA for the CDR3: TGTGCCAGCACCTCTATCGGACAGGGAAATCAGCCCCAGCATTTT. Protein sequence: CASTSIGQGNQPQHF.